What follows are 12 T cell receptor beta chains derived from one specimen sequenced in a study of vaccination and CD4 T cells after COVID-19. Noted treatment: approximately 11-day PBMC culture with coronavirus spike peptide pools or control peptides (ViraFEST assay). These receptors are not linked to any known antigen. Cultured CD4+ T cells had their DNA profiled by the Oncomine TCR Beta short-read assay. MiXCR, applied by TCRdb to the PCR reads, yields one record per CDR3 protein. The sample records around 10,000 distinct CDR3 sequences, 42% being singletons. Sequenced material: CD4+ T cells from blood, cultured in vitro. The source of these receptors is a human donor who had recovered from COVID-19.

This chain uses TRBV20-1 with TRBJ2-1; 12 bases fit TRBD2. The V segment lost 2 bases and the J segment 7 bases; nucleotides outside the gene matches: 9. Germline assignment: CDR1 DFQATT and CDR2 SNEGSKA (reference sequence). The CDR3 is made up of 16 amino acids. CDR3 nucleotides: TGCAGTGCTAGAAACCCCCTAGCGGGGGGGCAGAATGAGCAGTTCTTC. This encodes CSARNPLAGGQNEQFF.

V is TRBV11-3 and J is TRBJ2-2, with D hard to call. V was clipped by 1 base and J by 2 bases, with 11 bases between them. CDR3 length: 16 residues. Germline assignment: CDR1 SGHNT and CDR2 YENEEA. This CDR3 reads CASSLGGRANTGELFF. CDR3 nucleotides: TGTGCCAGCAGCTTAGGCGGACGGGCTAACACCGGGGAGCTGTTTTTT.

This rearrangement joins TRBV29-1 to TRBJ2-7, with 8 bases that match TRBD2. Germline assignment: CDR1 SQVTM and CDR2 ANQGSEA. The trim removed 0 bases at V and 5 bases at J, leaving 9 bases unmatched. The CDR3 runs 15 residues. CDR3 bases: TGCAGCGTTGAAGACCCCCAGCGGGGGTCGAACGAGCAGTACTTC. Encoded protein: CSVEDPQRGSNEQYF.

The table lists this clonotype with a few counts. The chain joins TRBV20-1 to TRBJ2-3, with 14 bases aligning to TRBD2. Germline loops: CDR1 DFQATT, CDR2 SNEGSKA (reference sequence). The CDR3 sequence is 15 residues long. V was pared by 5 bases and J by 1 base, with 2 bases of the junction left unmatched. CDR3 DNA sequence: TGCAGTGCTCCGGGACTAGCGGGGGGCACAGATACGCAGTATTTT. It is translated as CSAPGLAGGTDTQYF.

This CDR3 reads CSAKQGTNTEAFF. CDR3 DNA: TGCAGTGCTAAGCAGGGAACGAACACTGAAGCTTTCTTT. V and J are TRBV20-1 and TRBJ1-1; TRBD1 is a possible D gene (5 bases). This CDR3 is 13 amino acids long. Trimming stripped 4 bases from V and 1 base from J, with 10 bases between. From germline, CDR1 is DFQATT and CDR2 SNEGSKA (reference sequence).

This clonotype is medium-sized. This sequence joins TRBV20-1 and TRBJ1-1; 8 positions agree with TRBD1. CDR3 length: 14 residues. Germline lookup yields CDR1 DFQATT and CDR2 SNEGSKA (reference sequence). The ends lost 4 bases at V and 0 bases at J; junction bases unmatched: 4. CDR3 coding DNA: TGCAGTGCTAAGACAGGGGCTATGAACACTGAAGCTTTCTTT. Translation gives CSAKTGAMNTEAFF.

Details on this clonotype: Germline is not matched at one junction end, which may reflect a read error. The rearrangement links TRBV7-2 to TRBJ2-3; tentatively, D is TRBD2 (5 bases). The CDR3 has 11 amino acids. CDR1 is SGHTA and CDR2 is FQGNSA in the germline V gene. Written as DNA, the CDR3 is TGTGTCAGCAGGCTAGCTGCTACGCAGTATTTT. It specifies CVSRLAATQYF.

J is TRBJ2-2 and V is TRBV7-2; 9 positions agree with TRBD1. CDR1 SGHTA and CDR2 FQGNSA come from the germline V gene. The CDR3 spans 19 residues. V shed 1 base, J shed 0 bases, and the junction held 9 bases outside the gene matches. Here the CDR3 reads CASSLVQGALIANTGELFF. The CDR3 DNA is TGTGCCAGCAGCTTAGTACAGGGGGCCTTGATCGCGAACACCGGGGAGCTGTTTTTT. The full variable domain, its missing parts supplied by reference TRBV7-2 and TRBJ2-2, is GAGVSQSPSNKVTEKGKDVELRCDPISGHTALYWYRQSLGQGLEFLIYFQGNSAPDKSGLPSDRFSAERTGGSVSTLTIQRTQQEDSAVYLCASSLVQGALIANTGELFFGEGSRLTVL.

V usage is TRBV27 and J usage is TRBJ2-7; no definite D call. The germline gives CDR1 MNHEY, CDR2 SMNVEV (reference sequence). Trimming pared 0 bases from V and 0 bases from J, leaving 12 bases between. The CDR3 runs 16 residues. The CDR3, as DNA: TGTGCCAGCAGTTTATCGACCGGATACATCTCCTACGAGCAGTACTTC. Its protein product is CASSLSTGYISYEQYF.

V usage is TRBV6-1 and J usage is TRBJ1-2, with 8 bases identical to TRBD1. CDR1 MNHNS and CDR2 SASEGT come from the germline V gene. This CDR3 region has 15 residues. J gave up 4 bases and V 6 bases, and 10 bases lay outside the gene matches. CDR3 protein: CASSPAQGAVYGYTF. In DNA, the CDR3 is TGTGCCAGCAGCCCGGCCCAGGGGGCTGTCTATGGCTACACCTTC.

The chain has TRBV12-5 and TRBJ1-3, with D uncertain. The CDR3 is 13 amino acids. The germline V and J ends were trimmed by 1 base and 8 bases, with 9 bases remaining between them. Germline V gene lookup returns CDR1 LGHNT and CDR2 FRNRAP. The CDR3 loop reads CASGLDARDTIYF. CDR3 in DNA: TGTGCTAGTGGTTTGGACGCCCGCGACACCATATATTTT.

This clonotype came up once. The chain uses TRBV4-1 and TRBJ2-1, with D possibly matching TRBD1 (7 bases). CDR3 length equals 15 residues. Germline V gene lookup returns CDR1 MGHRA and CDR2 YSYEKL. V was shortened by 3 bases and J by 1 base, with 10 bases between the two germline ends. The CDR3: CASSQGGQSYNEQFF. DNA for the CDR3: TGCGCCAGCAGCCAGGGGGGACAGTCCTACAATGAGCAGTTCTTC.